Following are 3 T cell receptor beta chains from one sample sequenced in a study of post-analysis software for immune sequencing data. General study findings and limits: Patients showed TRBV5-6, TRBV5-1 and TRBV20-1 among about five TRBV segments more frequent than in controls.

Included in the TCR beta cDNA libraries were unique molecular identifiers. MiXCR, applied by TCRdb to the PCR reads, yields one record per CDR3 protein. Of about 460,000 distinct CDR3 sequences in the sample, roughly 46% were seen once. These receptors are not linked to any known antigen. The specimen sequenced was blood. The receptors stem from a girl aged 5 to 17 with multiple sclerosis.

This clonotype was detected only a few times. The V and J genes are TRBV6-1 and TRBJ2-1; no clear D gene. The CDR3 is 11 residues long. Germline lookup yields CDR1 MNHNS and CDR2 SASEGT. V was trimmed by 3 bases and J by 10 bases, leaving 7 bases between them. The CDR3 loop reads CASSEPGEQFF. CDR3 bases: TGTGCCAGCAGTGAGCCAGGAGAGCAGTTCTTC.

This clonotype was found a few times. This rearrangement joins TRBV10-3 to TRBJ2-7; 10 bases fit TRBD2. V gave up 0 bases and J gave up 6 bases; unmatched junction bases: 2. The CDR3 contains 14 residues. Germline lookup yields CDR1 ENHRY and CDR2 SYGVKD. The CDR3 sequence is CAISESSGRSEQYF. CDR3 nucleotide sequence: TGTGCCATCAGTGAGTCTAGCGGGAGGAGCGAGCAGTACTTC.

The V gene is TRBV25-1, the J gene TRBJ2-7; D is tentatively TRBD1 or TRBD2 (6 bases each). V lost 3 bases to trimming and J lost 0 bases, with 15 bases between them. The CDR3 length is 16 residues. Germline loops: CDR1 MGHDK, CDR2 SYGVNS. Here the CDR3 reads CASSDWGAQDSYEQYF. For the CDR3, the DNA is TGTGCCAGCAGTGATTGGGGGGCGCAAGACTCCTACGAGCAGTACTTC.